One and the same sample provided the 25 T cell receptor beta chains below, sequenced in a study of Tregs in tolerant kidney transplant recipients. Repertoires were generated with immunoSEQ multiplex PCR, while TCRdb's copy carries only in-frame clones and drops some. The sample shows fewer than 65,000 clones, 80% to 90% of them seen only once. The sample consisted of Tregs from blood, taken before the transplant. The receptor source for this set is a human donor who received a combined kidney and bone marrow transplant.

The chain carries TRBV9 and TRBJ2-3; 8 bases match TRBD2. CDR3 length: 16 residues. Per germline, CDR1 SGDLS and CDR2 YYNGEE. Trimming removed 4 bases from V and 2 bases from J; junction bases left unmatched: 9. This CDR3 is CASSPRVAGYTDTQYF. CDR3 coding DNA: TGTGCCAGCAGCCCAAGGGTAGCGGGGTACACAGATACGCAGTATTTT.

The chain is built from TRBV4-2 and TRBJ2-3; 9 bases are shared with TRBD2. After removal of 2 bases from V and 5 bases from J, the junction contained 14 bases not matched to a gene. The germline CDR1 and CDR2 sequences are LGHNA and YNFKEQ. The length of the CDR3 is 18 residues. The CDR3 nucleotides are TGTGCCAGCAGCCAACAGGCCGCTAGCGGGGAGGGCAGAGATACGCAGTATTTT. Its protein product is CASSQQAASGEGRDTQYF.

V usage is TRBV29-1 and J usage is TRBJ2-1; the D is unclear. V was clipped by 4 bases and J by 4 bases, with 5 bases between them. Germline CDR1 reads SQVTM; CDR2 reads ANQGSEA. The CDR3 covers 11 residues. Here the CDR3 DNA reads TGCAGCGTTGCCCAATACAATGAGCAGTTCTTC. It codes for CSVAQYNEQFF.

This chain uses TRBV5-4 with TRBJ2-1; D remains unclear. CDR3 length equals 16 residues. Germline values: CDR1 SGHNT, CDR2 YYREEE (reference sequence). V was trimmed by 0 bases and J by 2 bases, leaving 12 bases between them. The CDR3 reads CASSLGLGTTYNEQFF. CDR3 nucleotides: TGTGCCAGCAGCTTGGGTCTTGGCACGACCTACAATGAGCAGTTCTTC.

The CDR3 bases are TGTGCCAGCAGCTTCGACCCCCGGGCCTACGAGCAGTACTTC. Protein product: CASSFDPRAYEQYF. The chain combines TRBV5-4 with TRBJ2-7; D gene uncertain. The V gene's germline CDR1 is SGHNT and CDR2 YYREEE (reference sequence). Trimming cost V 2 bases and J 2 bases, with 11 bases left between them. This CDR3 is 14 amino acids long.

The CDR3 protein is CASSQDYVRGTEAFF. For the CDR3, the DNA is TGTGCCAGCAGCCAAGATTATGTGCGGGGAACTGAAGCTTTCTTT. The chain combines TRBV4-2 with TRBJ1-1; no clear D gene. Trimming left V 0 bases short and J 5 bases short, with 13 bases between. CDR1 and CDR2 from the germline V gene are LGHNA and YNFKEQ. This CDR3 comprises 15 residues.

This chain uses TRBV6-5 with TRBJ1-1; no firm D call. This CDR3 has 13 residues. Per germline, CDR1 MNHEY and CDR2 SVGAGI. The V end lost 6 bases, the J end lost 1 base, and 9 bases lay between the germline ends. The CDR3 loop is CASSPRGNTEAFF. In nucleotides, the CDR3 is TGTGCCAGCAGCCCCCGGGGGAACACTGAAGCTTTCTTT.

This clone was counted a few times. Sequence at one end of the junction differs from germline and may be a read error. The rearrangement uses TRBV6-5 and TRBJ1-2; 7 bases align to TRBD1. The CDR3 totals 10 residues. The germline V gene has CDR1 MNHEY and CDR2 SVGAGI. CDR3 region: CASSDWGTAF. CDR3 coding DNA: TGTGCCAGCAGTGATTGGGGGACAGCCTTC.

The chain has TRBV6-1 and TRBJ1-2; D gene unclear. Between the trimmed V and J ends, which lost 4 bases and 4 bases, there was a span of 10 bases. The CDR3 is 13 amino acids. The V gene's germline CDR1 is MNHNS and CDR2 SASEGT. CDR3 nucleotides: TGTGCCAGCAGTGGAAGACGGACCTATGGCTACACCTTC. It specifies CASSGRRTYGYTF.

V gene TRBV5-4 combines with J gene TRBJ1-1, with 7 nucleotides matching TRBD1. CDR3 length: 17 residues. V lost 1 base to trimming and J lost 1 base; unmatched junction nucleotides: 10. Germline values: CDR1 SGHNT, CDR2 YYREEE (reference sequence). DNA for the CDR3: TGTGCCAGCAGCTTGCAGGTTAGGGGGCAGAGGAACACTGAAGCTTTCTTT. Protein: CASSLQVRGQRNTEAFF.

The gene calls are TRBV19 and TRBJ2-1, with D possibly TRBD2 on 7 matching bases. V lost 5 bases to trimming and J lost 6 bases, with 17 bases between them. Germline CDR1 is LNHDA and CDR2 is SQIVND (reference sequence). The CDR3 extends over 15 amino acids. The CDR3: CASSSYGGRGNEQFF. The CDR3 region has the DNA TGTGCCAGTAGTTCCTACGGGGGGCGAGGCAATGAGCAGTTCTTC.

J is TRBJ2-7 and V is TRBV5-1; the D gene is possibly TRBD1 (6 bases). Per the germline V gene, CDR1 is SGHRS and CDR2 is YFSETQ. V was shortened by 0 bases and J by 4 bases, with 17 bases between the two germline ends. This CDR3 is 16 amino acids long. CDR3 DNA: TGCGCCAGCAGCTTGGTGGGCAGCCAAGGGGGTTACGAGCAGTACTTC. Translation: CASSLVGSQGGYEQYF.

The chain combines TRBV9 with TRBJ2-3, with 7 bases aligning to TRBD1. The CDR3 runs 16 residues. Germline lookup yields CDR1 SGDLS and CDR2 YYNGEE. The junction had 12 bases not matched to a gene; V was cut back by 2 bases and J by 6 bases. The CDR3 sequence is CASSVGEGQLVDTQYF. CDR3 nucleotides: TGTGCCAGCAGCGTCGGCGAGGGACAGTTAGTTGATACGCAGTATTTT.

The CDR3 spells CASRWDSDEQYF. The CDR3 DNA sequence: TGCGCCAGCAGATGGGACAGCGACGAGCAGTACTTC. The genes are TRBV10-2 and TRBJ2-7; 7 bases are shared with TRBD1. The germline CDR1 and CDR2 sequences are WSHSY and SAAADI. The CDR3 is made up of 12 amino acids. J was trimmed by 5 bases and V by 6 bases; bases with no gene match: 4.

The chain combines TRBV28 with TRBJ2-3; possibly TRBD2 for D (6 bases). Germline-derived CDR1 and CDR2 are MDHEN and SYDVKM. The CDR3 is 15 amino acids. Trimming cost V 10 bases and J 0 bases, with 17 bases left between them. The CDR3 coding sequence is TGTGCCACCAGAACCCGAGGGACTAGCACAGATACGCAGTATTTT. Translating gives CATRTRGTSTDTQYF.

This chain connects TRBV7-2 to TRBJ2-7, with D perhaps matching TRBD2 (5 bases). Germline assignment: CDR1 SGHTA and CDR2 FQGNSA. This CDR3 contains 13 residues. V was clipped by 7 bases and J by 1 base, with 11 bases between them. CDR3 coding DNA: TGTGCCAGCACCCTAGCCGGTTCCTACGAGCAGTACTTC. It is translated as CASTLAGSYEQYF.

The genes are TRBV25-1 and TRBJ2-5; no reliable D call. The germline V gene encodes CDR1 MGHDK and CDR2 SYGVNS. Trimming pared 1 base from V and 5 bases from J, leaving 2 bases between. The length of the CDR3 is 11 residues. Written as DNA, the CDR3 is TGTGCCAGCAGTGAATTGGAGACCCAGTACTTC. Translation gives CASSELETQYF. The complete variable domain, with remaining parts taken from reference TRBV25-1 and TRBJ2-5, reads EADIYQTPRYLVIGTGKKITLECSQTMGHDKMYWYQQDPGMELHLIHYSYGVNSTEKGDLSSESTVSRIRTEHFPLTLESARPSHTSQYLCASSELETQYFGPGTRLLVL.

CDR3 nucleotides: TGTGCCAGCAGCCCTTTATCCGGGACTTTTAACACCGGGGAGCTGTTTTTT. This gives the protein CASSPLSGTFNTGELFF. The chain is built from TRBV9 and TRBJ2-2, with D perhaps matching TRBD2 (6 bases). Per germline, CDR1 SGDLS and CDR2 YYNGEE. V was trimmed by 4 bases and J by 2 bases, leaving 18 bases between them. This CDR3 contains 17 residues.

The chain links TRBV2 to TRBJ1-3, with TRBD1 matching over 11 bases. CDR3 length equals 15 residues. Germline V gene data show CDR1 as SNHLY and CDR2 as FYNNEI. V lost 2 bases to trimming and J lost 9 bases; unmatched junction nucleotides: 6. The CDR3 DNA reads TGTGCCAGCAGTGAATTTGGACAGGGGGCAAGCACCATATATTTT. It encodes CASSEFGQGASTIYF.

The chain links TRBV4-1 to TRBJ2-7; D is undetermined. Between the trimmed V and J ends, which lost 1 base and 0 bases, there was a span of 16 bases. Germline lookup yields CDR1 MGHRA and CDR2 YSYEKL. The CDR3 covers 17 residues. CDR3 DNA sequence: TGCGCCAGCAGCCAAGTCTTCCGACCGCGAAGCTCCTACGAGCAGTACTTC. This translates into CASSQVFRPRSSYEQYF.

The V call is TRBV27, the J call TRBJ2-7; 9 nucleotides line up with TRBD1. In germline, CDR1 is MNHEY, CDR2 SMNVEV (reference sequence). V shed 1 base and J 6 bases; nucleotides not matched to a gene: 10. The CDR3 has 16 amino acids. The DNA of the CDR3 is TGTGCCAGCAGTTTATTTGCCGGGACAGGGCTCGGCGAGCAGTACTTC. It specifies CASSLFAGTGLGEQYF.

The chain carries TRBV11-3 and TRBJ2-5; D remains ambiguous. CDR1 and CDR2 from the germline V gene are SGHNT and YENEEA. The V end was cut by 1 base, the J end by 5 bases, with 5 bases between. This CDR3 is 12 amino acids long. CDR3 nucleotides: TGTGCCAGCAGCTTAGTCCGGGAGACCCAGTACTTC. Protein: CASSLVRETQYF.

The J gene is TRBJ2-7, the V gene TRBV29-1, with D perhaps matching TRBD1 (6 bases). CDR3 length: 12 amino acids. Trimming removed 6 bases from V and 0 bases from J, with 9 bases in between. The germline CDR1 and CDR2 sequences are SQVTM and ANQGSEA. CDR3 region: CSVADSSYEQYF. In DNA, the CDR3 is TGCAGCGTCGCGGACAGCTCCTACGAGCAGTACTTC.

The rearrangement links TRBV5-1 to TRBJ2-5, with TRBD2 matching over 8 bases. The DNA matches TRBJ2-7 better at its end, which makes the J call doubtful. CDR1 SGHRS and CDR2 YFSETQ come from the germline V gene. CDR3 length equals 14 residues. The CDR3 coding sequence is TGCGCCAGCAGCTTGGCAGCGGGAGCCTACGAGCAGTACTTC. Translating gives CASSLAAGAYEQYF.

The chain's CDR3 is CASRETTNRERGLAKNIQYF. CDR3 DNA: TGTGCCAGCAGAGAGACTACAAATCGGGAAAGGGGTTTAGCCAAAAACATTCAGTACTTC. This sequence joins TRBV2 and TRBJ2-4; D may be TRBD1 or TRBD2 (5 bases each). The V gene lost 6 bases and the J gene lost 0 bases, with 27 bases spanning the gap. Germline CDR1 SNHLY, CDR2 FYNNEI. The CDR3 extends over 20 amino acids.